This T cell receptor beta chain was retrieved from a study of cytomegalovirus exposure and HLA in healthy donors. Study conclusions and caveats: Common viral pathogens seemed, in a later analysis, to connect with several of the most significant clusters. Cytomegalovirus status was reportedly diagnosed by the classifier with high specificity and sensitivity. What TCR beta sequences reportedly achieved was accurate prediction of HLA-A and HLA-B alleles in most subjects. Segments of the TCR beta V type were, in most cases, productive about 87% or about 30% of the time in an earlier analysis.

Turning to this clone: Its antigen is unknown.

The PCR employed 60 Vbeta primers together with 13 Jbeta primers. The table came from immunoSEQ multiplex PCR; TCRdb's copy has only in-frame clones and leaves some out. There are around 230,000 clones in the sample; around 80% occur only once, and 0.4% to 0.6% lies in the top ten. Germline V gene data show CDR1 as MNHNS and CDR2 as SASEGT. The CDR3 runs to 16 residues. V was clipped by 0 bases and J by 1 base; unmatched bases: 3. This clonotype was obtained from a boy younger than 18 in good health and CMV-seronegative. The chain couples TRBV6-1 to TRBJ2-3, with 8 bases fitting TRBD2. The sample was PBMCs. The CDR3 protein is CASSEALLAGTDTQYF. DNA of the CDR3: TGTGCCAGCAGTGAAGCTTTACTAGCGGGCACAGATACGCAGTATTTT.